These T cell receptor beta chains were read from a single sample in a study of vaccination and CD4 T cells after COVID-19. Each CDR3 protein gets one entry after TCRdb re-called the PCR reads with MiXCR. The sample records about 1,000 distinct CDR3 sequences, less than 35% being singletons. Their target antigens are unknown. Sequenced: CD4+ T cells from blood, cultured in vitro. The receptors here all came from a human donor in good health. The CDR3 runs from the conserved cysteine through the conserved F or W. The order of the fields is V gene, J gene, D gene, clone size, CDR3 protein, CDR3 DNA. A D gene is named only where the DNA matches it firmly. Size tells how often a clone was seen (once, few, many) or the class of an expanded clone, and some rows leave it out.

V: TRBV6-2/TRBV6-3
J: TRBJ2-7
D: TRBD2
size: few
CDR3: CASSYPPGTSGSSYEQYF
DNA: TGTGCCAGCAGTTACCCGCCAGGGACTAGCGGGAGCTCCTACGAGCAGTACTTC

V: TRBV7-3
J: TRBJ1-6
D: TRBD1
size: .
CDR3: CASSSDGTANSPLHF
DNA: TGTGCCAGCAGCTCCGACGGGACAGCCAATTCACCCCTCCACTTT

V: TRBV19
J: TRBJ2-1
D: TRBD1
size: .
CDR3: CASRMSGTGGSNEQFF
DNA: TGTGCCAGTAGAATGTCCGGGACAGGGGGCTCCAATGAGCAGTTCTTC

V: TRBV12-3/TRBV12-4
J: TRBJ1-5
D: .
size: .
CDR3: CASSPTGTGNQPQHF
DNA: TGTGCCAGCAGTCCTACAGGGACGGGGAATCAGCCCCAGCATTTT

V: TRBV19
J: TRBJ2-7
D: .
size: few
CDR3: CASSTSSYEQYF
DNA: TGTGCCAGTAGCACTAGCAGCTACGAGCAGTACTTC

V: TRBV19
J: TRBJ1-5
D: .
size: .
CDR3: CASSIVMGVSNQPQHF
DNA: TGTGCCAGTAGTATAGTAATGGGGGTGAGCAATCAGCCCCAGCATTTT

V: TRBV6-2/TRBV6-3
J: TRBJ1-4
D: TRBD1
size: .
CDR3: CASRQQGAGEEKLFF
DNA: TGTGCCAGCAGACAACAGGGGGCAGGTGAAGAAAAACTGTTTTTT

V: TRBV5-5
J: TRBJ1-6
D: .
size: .
CDR3: CASSLHLDLVVSPLHF
DNA: TGTGCCAGCAGCTTGCATTTGGATTTGGTCGTGTCACCCCTCCACTTT

V: TRBV7-3
J: TRBJ2-2
D: TRBD2
size: .
CDR3: CASSSGLAGGPGELFF
DNA: TGTGCCAGCAGCTCAGGACTAGCGGGAGGGCCCGGGGAGCTGTTTTTT

V: TRBV5-3
J: TRBJ1-1
D: .
size: .
CDR3: CASAGGGNTEAFF
DNA: TGTGCCAGTGCAGGTGGGGGGAACACTGAAGCTTTCTTT

V: TRBV6-5
J: TRBJ2-2
D: .
size: .
CDR3: CASSYTGQNTGELFF
DNA: TGTGCCAGCAGTTACACGGGACAGAACACCGGGGAGCTGTTTTTT